The 12 T cell receptor beta chains below come from one sample, sequenced in a study of T-cell memory formation after mild COVID-19. One entry per CDR3 protein results from TCRdb running MiXCR on the 5' RACE reads. The sample has about 430,000 distinct CDR3 sequences, approximately 19% seen once. Sequencing used PBMCs or a T cell subset sorted from them (not recorded which). The receptors were sampled from a man in his late teens or twenties who had mild COVID-19 (a few samples of this study predate the infection). Cell type and time point are not known.

The V call is TRBV7-2, the J call TRBJ2-5, with 9 bases identical to TRBD2. The germline CDR1 and CDR2 sequences are SGHTA and FQGNSA. Losses at the gene ends were 5 bases for V and 3 bases for J; bases not matched to a gene: 4. The CDR3 is made up of 14 amino acids. This CDR3 reads CASSPQRGEETQYF. The CDR3 coding sequence is TGTGCCAGCAGCCCTCAGCGGGGGGAAGAGACCCAGTACTTC.

CDR3 region: CASSRTRNTEAFF. In DNA form, the CDR3 reads TGTGCCAGCAGCCGAACAAGGAACACTGAAGCTTTCTTT. The gene calls are TRBV13 and TRBJ1-1; no definite D call. Trimming took 5 bases from V and 1 from J, leaving 8 bases between them. Germline V CDR1 and CDR2: PRHDT, FYEKMQ (reference sequence). The CDR3 consists of 13 residues.

The gene calls are TRBV18 and TRBJ2-3; 7 nucleotides match TRBD2. Germline assignment: CDR1 KGHSH and CDR2 LQKENI. The CDR3 sequence is 17 residues long. V lost 2 bases and J lost 0; bases outside the gene matches: 8. The CDR3, as DNA: TGTGCCAGCTCACCAACGGCTAGCGGAACTAGCACAGATACGCAGTATTTT. It encodes CASSPTASGTSTDTQYF.

The chain employs TRBV20-1 and TRBJ2-1, with 12 positions matching TRBD2. Germline lookup yields CDR1 DFQATT and CDR2 SNEGSKA (reference sequence). Trimming took 5 bases from V and 12 from J; bases not matched to a gene: 14. This CDR3 is built from 15 residues. CDR3 residues: CSAGKTSGGIKGQFF. CDR3 nucleotides: TGCAGTGCTGGGAAGACTAGCGGGGGTATTAAGGGGCAGTTCTTC.

This clonotype was observed at least ten times. The chain has TRBV24-1 and TRBJ2-1; 9 bases align to TRBD2. The CDR3 runs 16 residues. The V gene's germline CDR1 is KGHDR and CDR2 SFDVKD. The V segment lost 3 bases and the J segment 9 bases; nucleotides outside the gene matches: 11. The CDR3 loop is CATSDNSGGRWGEQFF. The DNA of the CDR3 is TGTGCCACCAGTGATAATAGCGGGGGCCGCTGGGGTGAGCAGTTCTTC.

The rearrangement links TRBV21-1 to TRBJ1-5. TRBV21-1 is a pseudogene. CDR3 size: 14 residues. CDR3 sequence reads: CASSKVRGYQPQHF. CDR3 coding DNA: TGTGCCAGCAGCAAAGTCCGAGGATATCAGCCCCAGCATTTT.

This clonotype was seen a few times. The chain has TRBV5-1 and TRBJ1-2; 9 bases line up with TRBD1. V lost 4 bases and J lost 4; bases outside the gene matches: 8. Germline assignment: CDR1 SGHRS and CDR2 YFSETQ. This CDR3 is built from 15 residues. This CDR3 is CASSDSGTGSYGYTF. Written as DNA, the CDR3 is TGCGCCAGCAGCGATTCCGGGACAGGGTCCTATGGCTACACCTTC.

This clonotype showed up just a few times. The chain carries TRBV7-6 and TRBJ1-1; tentative D call: TRBD1 (6 bases). CDR1 and CDR2 from the germline V gene are SGHVS and FNYEAQ. This CDR3 has 16 residues. Trimming took off 1 base at V and 1 base at J, with 13 bases between the two ends. The CDR3 loop is CASSLEGVEGNTEAFF. For the CDR3, the DNA is TGTGCCAGCAGCTTAGAGGGGGTTGAGGGGAACACTGAAGCTTTCTTT. The full variable domain, completed using reference TRBV7-6 and TRBJ1-1, is GAGVSQSPRYKVTKRGQDVALRCDPISGHVSLYWYRQALGQGPEFLTYFNYEAQQDKSGLPNDRFSAERPEGSISTLTIQRTEQRDSAMYRCASSLEGVEGNTEAFFGQGTRLTVV.

J is TRBJ1-1 and V is TRBV7-9; D ambiguous. The germline CDR1 and CDR2 sequences are SEHNR and FQNEAQ (reference sequence). CDR3 length equals 13 residues. Trimming removed 5 bases from V and 3 bases from J, with 10 bases in between. CDR3 coding DNA: TGTGCCAGCAGCGTAGGGTGGGACACTGAAGCTTTCTTT. Translated: CASSVGWDTEAFF.

CDR3 DNA sequence: TGCGCCAGCAGCTTGGGCGCCGCGGGAAATGAGCAGTTCTTC. This encodes CASSLGAAGNEQFF. V usage is TRBV5-1 and J usage is TRBJ2-1, with D maybe TRBD2 (6 bases). The germline V gene encodes CDR1 SGHRS and CDR2 YFSETQ. V shed 0 bases and J shed 7 bases, with 11 bases lying between them. The CDR3 is 14 residues long.

At least ten counts were recorded for this clonotype. This sequence joins TRBV12-3 or TRBV12-4 and TRBJ1-2; 8 bases are shared with TRBD1. V dropped 6 bases and J dropped 6; count of bases not matched to a gene: 9. There are 14 residues in the CDR3. The CDR3 nucleotides read TGTGCCAGCAGCGAACCCCAGGGGGCTCATGGCTACACCTTC. Protein product: CASSEPQGAHGYTF.

This clonotype was counted a few times. The chain employs TRBV12-5 and TRBJ1-5; 8 nucleotides line up with TRBD1. CDR1 LGHNT and CDR2 FRNRAP come from the germline V gene. The CDR3 runs to 15 residues. V gave up 6 bases and J gave up 2 bases; unmatched junction bases: 6. In DNA form, the CDR3 reads TGTGCTAGTGGCCAGGGGGCGTGGGGCAATCAGCCCCAGCATTTT. Its protein is CASGQGAWGNQPQHF.